The source of this TCR beta chain is a study of CD8 T cells in ankylosing spondylitis. TCRdb reprocessed the 5' RACE reads with MiXCR, giving one entry per CDR3 protein. The table lists under 150,000 distinct CDR3 sequences, 11% of them singletons. There are 17 residues in the CDR3. The V and J ends lost 2 bases and 5 bases, in that order; junction bases with no gene match: 11. In germline, CDR1 is SGHAT, CDR2 FQNNGV. The J gene is TRBJ2-3, the V gene TRBV11-2, with 9 nucleotides matching TRBD1. The sequence was collected from a female donor with ankylosing spondylitis or in good health (not recorded which). The sample was blood, either unsorted or a sorted T cell fraction (not recorded which). As DNA, the CDR3 is TGTGCCAGCAGCTTATCTTTACCGGGACAGGGCAAAGATACGCAGTATTTT. It yields the protein CASSLSLPGQGKDTQYF.